This T cell receptor (beta chain) was sequenced in a study of long-term antiretroviral therapy in people with HIV. The study, taken as a whole, reports: Repertoire dominance by clones expanded before ART was seen at all time points.

For this clone: Its antigen is not identified.

The V end lost 5 bases, the J end lost 3 bases, and 8 bases lay between the germline ends. Germline-derived CDR1 and CDR2 are LNHDA and SQIVND (reference sequence). The CDR3 spans 13 residues. The assay, immunoSEQ v3.0, was run at survey level. Generated by immunoSEQ multiplex PCR, the TCRdb table keeps only in-frame clones and is missing some. Counted here are about 14,000 clones, more than 65% occurring once; the ten biggest clones make up 7% to 7.5%. Sequenced here: unsorted PBMCs, sampled 0.4 years after starting antiretroviral therapy. J is TRBJ1-5 and V is TRBV19; unclear D gene. This receptor was taken from a man aged 30 to 45 with HIV. CDR3 nucleotide sequence: TGTGCCAGTAGTCCCGAGGACAATCAGCCCCAGCATTTT. Translating gives CASSPEDNQPQHF.